This passage covers 14 T cell receptor beta chains from one sample sequenced in a study of OX40 agonist ivuxolimab in advanced cancers. TCRdb keeps only in-frame clones here, not all; method: immunoSEQ multiplex PCR. The repertoire includes fewer than 70,000 clones, 91% of them detected once, and around 15% sits in the top ten. The sequenced sample was CD4+ or CD8+ T cells sorted from blood, obtained in a trial of the OX40 agonist ivuxolimab. These receptors were collected from an adult with an advanced solid tumor such as melanoma, head and neck, liver or kidney cancer.

A word on this clone: The junction and the germline gene differ at one end; a read error may be behind it. This chain uses TRBV28 with TRBJ2-5; D assignment may be TRBD1 or TRBD2 (5 bases each). CDR3 length: 15 residues. CDR1 is MDHEN and CDR2 is SYDVKM in the germline V gene. As DNA, the CDR3 is TGTGCCAGCGGTTTATTTGGGACCCTCCAAGAGACCCAGTACTTC. It is translated as CASGLFGTLQETQYF.

The chain combines TRBV4-1 with TRBJ2-7, with D perhaps assigned TRBD1 or TRBD2 (5 bases each). Germline loops: CDR1 MGHRA, CDR2 YSYEKL. Between the trimmed V and J ends, which lost 0 bases and 4 bases, there was a span of 13 bases. CDR3 length equals 15 residues. CDR3 region: CASSQDRQRGYEQYF. The CDR3 DNA sequence: TGCGCCAGCAGCCAAGATAGACAGCGCGGGTACGAGCAGTACTTC.

This rearrangement joins TRBV5-5 to TRBJ2-7, with D possibly being TRBD1 or TRBD2 (5 bases each). Deletions cut 0 bases from V and 0 bases from J, with 7 bases between. The germline V gene has CDR1 SGHKS and CDR2 YYEKEE (reference sequence). This CDR3 comprises 14 residues. CDR3: CASSLGGGSYEQYF. The DNA of the CDR3 is TGTGCCAGCAGCTTGGGTGGGGGCTCCTACGAGCAGTACTTC.

The chain employs TRBV5-1 and TRBJ1-1; D unresolved. Between the trimmed V and J ends, which lost 0 bases and 1 base, there was a span of 13 bases. The germline gives CDR1 SGHRS, CDR2 YFSETQ. This CDR3 comprises 16 residues. The CDR3, as DNA: TGCGCCAGCAGCTTGGCAGCGGCGGGGAAGAACACTGAAGCTTTCTTT. Translating gives CASSLAAAGKNTEAFF. The complete variable domain, with remaining parts taken from reference TRBV5-1 and TRBJ1-1, reads KAGVTQTPRYLIKTRGQQVTLSCSPISGHRSVSWYQQTPGQGLQFLFEYFSETQRNKGNFPGRFSGRQFSNSRSEMNVSTLELGDSALYLCASSLAAAGKNTEAFFGQGTRLTVV.

This clone was recorded only once. This chain connects TRBV29-1 to TRBJ1-1, with no clear D. This CDR3 is 11 amino acids long. Germline CDR1 is SQVTM and CDR2 is ANQGSEA. V gave up 5 bases and J gave up 6 bases, with 10 bases separating them. The CDR3 DNA follows: TGCAGCGTTCTGGGTTCCGCTGAAGCTTTCTTT. Its translation is CSVLGSAEAFF.

The chain combines TRBV5-5 with TRBJ1-5; tentative D call: TRBD1 (5 bases). V gave up 3 bases and J gave up 2 bases, with 18 bases separating them. From germline, CDR1 is SGHKS and CDR2 YYEKEE (reference sequence). This CDR3 has 17 amino acids. The CDR3 loop reads CASSSRDLLEGNQPQHF. The DNA of the CDR3 is TGTGCCAGCAGCTCCCGGGACCTTCTAGAGGGCAATCAGCCCCAGCATTTT.

The V and J genes are TRBV7-9 and TRBJ2-7; TRBD2 agrees at 9 bases. The CDR3 is 13 amino acids. V shed 5 bases, J shed 5 bases, and the junction held 4 bases outside the gene matches. Germline loops: CDR1 SEHNR, CDR2 FQNEAQ (reference sequence). For the CDR3, the DNA is TGTGCCAGCAGCGCTAGCGGGACCGACGAGCAGTACTTC. Its protein product is CASSASGTDEQYF.

This clone showed up just once. The chain is built from TRBV6-6 and TRBJ2-7, with D hard to call. The CDR3 loop spans 15 amino acids. Trimming took 5 bases from V and 1 from J, leaving 15 bases between them. In germline, CDR1 is MNHNY, CDR2 SVGAGI (reference sequence). This chain's CDR3 is CASSTPPPGSYEQYF. The DNA of the CDR3 is TGTGCCAGCAGTACGCCTCCTCCCGGGTCCTACGAGCAGTACTTC.

The CDR3 coding sequence is TGTGCCAGCAGCATGGGACAGGGGTCAGATACGCAGTATTTT. Its protein is CASSMGQGSDTQYF. The rearrangement links TRBV5-6 to TRBJ2-3; TRBD1 matches at 10 bases. Germline loops: CDR1 SGHDT, CDR2 YYEEEE. CDR3 length: 14 amino acids. V lost 4 bases and J lost 4; bases outside the gene matches: 3.

The chain couples TRBV30 to TRBJ2-6; tentatively, D is TRBD1 or TRBD2 (6 bases each). The CDR3 spans 15 residues. V was pared by 4 bases and J by 2 bases, with 12 bases between. The germline CDR1 and CDR2 sequences are GTSNPN and SVGIG (reference sequence). In DNA, the CDR3 is TGTGCCTGGAACCGAGGGGGGCCTGGGGCCAACGTCCTGACTTTC. Residues: CAWNRGGPGANVLTF.

This chain's CDR3 is CASSKRGNQPQHF. CDR3 coding DNA: TGTGCCAGCAGTAAAAGGGGAAATCAGCCCCAGCATTTT. The J gene is TRBJ1-5, the V gene TRBV27; a weak D match, TRBD1 (5 bases). Germline assignment: CDR1 MNHEY and CDR2 SMNVEV (reference sequence). The V gene lost 5 bases and the J gene lost 4 bases, with 9 bases spanning the gap. The length of the CDR3 is 13 residues.

The genes are TRBV5-4 and TRBJ2-2, with D unresolved. With 1 base removed from V and 6 bases from J, the gap between germline ends came to 13 bases. There are 15 residues in the CDR3. Germline V CDR1 and CDR2: SGHNT, YYREEE (reference sequence). CDR3 coding DNA: TGTGCCAGCAGCTTGCGTAGCAGTCGTTCCGGGGAGCTGTTTTTT. Translation gives CASSLRSSRSGELFF.

The chain links TRBV7-2 to TRBJ2-7; 7 bases agree with TRBD2. The CDR3 runs to 17 residues. Per germline, CDR1 SGHTA and CDR2 FQGNSA. With 1 base clipped from V and 4 bases from J, the junction kept 13 bases outside the gene matches. The CDR3 is CASSLGGVGGPSYEQYF. In nucleotides, the CDR3 is TGTGCCAGCAGCTTAGGAGGCGTGGGAGGGCCTAGTTACGAGCAGTACTTC.

The chain is built from TRBV28 and TRBJ1-5, with a tentative D call TRBD1 (6 bases). The CDR3 runs to 15 residues. The germline gives CDR1 MDHEN, CDR2 SYDVKM. The V and J ends lost 3 bases and 5 bases respectively, with 14 bases between them. CDR3 in amino acids: CASSLMQGSYQPQHF. Written as DNA, the CDR3 is TGTGCCAGCAGTTTGATGCAGGGGAGTTATCAGCCCCAGCATTTT.